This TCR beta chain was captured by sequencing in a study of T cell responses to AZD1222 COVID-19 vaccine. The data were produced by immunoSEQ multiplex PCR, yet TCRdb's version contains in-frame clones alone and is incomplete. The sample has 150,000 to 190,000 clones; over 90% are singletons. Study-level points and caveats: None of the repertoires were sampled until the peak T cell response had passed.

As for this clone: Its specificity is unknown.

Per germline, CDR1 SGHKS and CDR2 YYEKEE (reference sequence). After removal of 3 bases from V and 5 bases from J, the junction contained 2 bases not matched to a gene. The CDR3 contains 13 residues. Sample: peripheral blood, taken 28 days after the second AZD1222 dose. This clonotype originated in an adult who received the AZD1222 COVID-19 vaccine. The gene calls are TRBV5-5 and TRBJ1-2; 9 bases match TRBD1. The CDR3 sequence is CASSSQGAYGYTF. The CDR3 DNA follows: TGTGCCAGCAGCTCACAGGGGGCGTATGGCTACACCTTC.